The 3 T cell receptor beta chains presented below share a single source sample, sequenced in a study of post-analysis software for immune sequencing data. General study findings and limits: The study found TRBV5-6, TRBV5-1 and TRBV20-1 among five or six TRBV segments more frequent in patients than controls.

Their recognized antigens are unknown. Each TCR beta cDNA library carried unique molecular identifiers. Each CDR3 protein gets one entry after TCRdb re-called the PCR reads with MiXCR. Here the sample spans hundreds of thousands of distinct CDR3 sequences, roughly 30% being singletons. The material sequenced was blood. Receptor source: a girl aged 10 to 17 with multiple sclerosis.

This clonotype was found a few times. The chain couples TRBV7-2 to TRBJ2-1, with 8 bases fitting TRBD2. Per the germline V gene, CDR1 is SGHTA and CDR2 is FQGNSA. Trimming at V came to 1 base and at J to 0 bases, leaving 11 bases not matched to a gene. This CDR3 comprises 19 residues. This CDR3 is CASSLGGLAGPLSYNEQFF. The CDR3 DNA is TGTGCCAGCAGCTTAGGAGGGCTAGCGGGCCCCCTCTCCTACAATGAGCAGTTCTTC.

V is TRBV20-1 and J is TRBJ2-1; a weak D match, TRBD1 (5 bases). The V end was cut by 3 bases, the J end by 8 bases, with 17 bases between. Germline assignment: CDR1 DFQATT and CDR2 SNEGSKA (reference sequence). This CDR3 contains 14 residues. The CDR3 protein is CSARIQGALDEQFF. The CDR3 DNA sequence: TGCAGTGCTAGGATTCAGGGTGCCCTGGATGAGCAGTTCTTC.

A few counts support this clonotype. The chain couples TRBV29-1 to TRBJ2-1; 13 bases align to TRBD2. This CDR3 region has 18 residues. Germline lookup yields CDR1 SQVTM and CDR2 ANQGSEA. Germline trimming cut 5 bases from V and 0 bases from J; bases unmatched to any gene: 10. The CDR3: CSVTGLAGVPSSYNEQFF. CDR3 nucleotides: TGCAGCGTTACCGGACTAGCGGGAGTCCCGAGCTCCTACAATGAGCAGTTCTTC.